The source of this T cell receptor beta chain is a study of shared clonotypes between healthy human individuals. V was cut by 2 bases and J by 2 bases, with 13 bases left in between. The CDR3 extends over 15 amino acids. From germline, CDR1 is MNHNY and CDR2 SVGAGI (reference sequence). TCRdb's table, derived via immunoSEQ multiplex PCR, lists solely in-frame clones and lacks some. The table shows some 360,000 clones, with 73% occurring only once. V usage is TRBV6-6 and J usage is TRBJ2-7, with D possibly TRBD2 on 6 matching bases. This sequence originates from a man under 40 in good health. The sample was memory CD4+ T cells sorted from blood. The subset was: CD45RA-negative fraction. The CDR3 DNA sequence: TGTGCCAGCAGTTACGGCACGGGGAGGACCTACGAGCAGTACTTC. It specifies CASSYGTGRTYEQYF.